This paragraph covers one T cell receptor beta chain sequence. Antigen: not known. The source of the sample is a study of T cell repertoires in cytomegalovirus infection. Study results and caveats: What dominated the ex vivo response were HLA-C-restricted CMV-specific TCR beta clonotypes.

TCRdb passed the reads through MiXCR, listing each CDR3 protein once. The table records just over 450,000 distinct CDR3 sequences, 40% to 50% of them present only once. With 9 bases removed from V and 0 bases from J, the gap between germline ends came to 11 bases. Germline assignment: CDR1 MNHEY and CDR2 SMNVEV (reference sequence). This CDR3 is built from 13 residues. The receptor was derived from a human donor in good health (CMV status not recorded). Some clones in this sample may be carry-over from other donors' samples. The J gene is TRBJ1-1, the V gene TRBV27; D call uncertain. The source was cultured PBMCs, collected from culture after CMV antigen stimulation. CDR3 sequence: CASRLQVNTEAFF. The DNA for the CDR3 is TGTGCCAGTAGACTTCAGGTGAACACTGAAGCTTTCTTT.